The next 24 T cell receptor beta chains were all read from a single sample in a study of OX40 agonist ivuxolimab in advanced cancers. Libraries were prepared by immunoSEQ multiplex PCR; TCRdb keeps only in-frame clonotypes and omits some of them. Of roughly 34,000 clones listed, less than 85% are singletons. The specimen comprised CD4+ or CD8+ T cells sorted from blood, sampled in a trial of the OX40 agonist ivuxolimab. The receptors stem from an adult with an advanced solid tumor such as melanoma, head and neck, liver or kidney cancer.

The V gene is TRBV28, the J gene TRBJ2-1; D perhaps matches TRBD2 (5 bases). The germline CDR1 and CDR2 sequences are MDHEN and SYDVKM. V was clipped by 3 bases and J by 4 bases, with 16 bases between them. The CDR3 is 16 residues long. CDR3 sequence: CASSLSLRGIYNEQFF. The CDR3 DNA reads TGTGCCAGCAGTTTGTCACTACGGGGAATATACAATGAGCAGTTCTTC. The full variable domain, with the rest looked up from reference TRBV28 and TRBJ2-1, is DVKVTQSSRYLVKRTGEKVFLECVQDMDHENMFWYRQDPGLGLRLIYFSYDVKMKEKGDIPEGYSVSREKKERFSLILESASTNQTSMYLCASSLSLRGIYNEQFFGPGTRLTVL.

The chain recombines TRBV5-6 with TRBJ2-7; D is tentatively TRBD1 or TRBD2 (5 bases each). Germline V gene sequence: CDR1 SGHDT, CDR2 YYEEEE. CDR3 length: 14 residues. The V end was cut by 6 bases, the J end by 8 bases, with 21 bases between. CDR3 region: CASTTRAGLVKQYF. The CDR3 DNA follows: TGTGCCAGCACCACGAGGGCAGGGCTTGTAAAGCAGTACTTC. Combining the CDR3 with reference TRBV5-6 and TRBJ2-7 gives the whole variable domain DAGVTQSPTHLIKTRGQQVTLRCSPKSGHDTVSWYQQALGQGPQFIFQYYEEEERQRGNFPDRFSGHQFPNYSSELNVNALLLGDSALYLCASTTRAGLVKQYFGPGTRLTVT.

The chain joins TRBV10-3 to TRBJ1-1; D call uncertain. The germline CDR1 and CDR2 sequences are ENHRY and SYGVKD. V lost 4 bases to trimming and J lost 4 bases, with 10 bases between them. The CDR3 is 13 amino acids. CDR3 DNA: TGTGCCATCAGTGGTCGCGAAGTCACTGAAGCTTTCTTT. Translated, it gives CAISGREVTEAFF.

V and J are TRBV7-6 and TRBJ2-2; D is ambiguous. Trimming cost V 3 bases and J 4 bases, with 18 bases left between them. CDR1 and CDR2 from the germline V gene are SGHVS and FNYEAQ. The CDR3 covers 17 residues. DNA for the CDR3: TGTGCCAGCAGCTTCTTAGTTGGCCCCAAGGCCACCGGGGAGCTGTTTTTT. Residues: CASSFLVGPKATGELFF.

This chain's CDR3 is CASGLKDNYGYTF. The CDR3 region has the DNA TGTGCTAGTGGTTTAAAGGACAACTATGGCTACACCTTC. The chain employs TRBV12-5 and TRBJ1-2; D ambiguous. This CDR3 is built from 13 residues. Trimming left V 3 bases short and J 2 bases short, with 7 bases between. Per the germline V gene, CDR1 is LGHNT and CDR2 is FRNRAP.

The count of this clone is one. The chain employs TRBV5-8 and TRBJ2-3, with no clear D. Germline V lookup: CDR1 SGHTS, CDR2 YDEGEE. CDR3 length: 14 residues. V lost 2 bases and J lost 5, with 12 bases in between. In nucleotides, the CDR3 is TGTGCCAGCAGCTTAAAGGGCCCCCTAGATACGCAGTATTTT. Translated, it gives CASSLKGPLDTQYF.

The gene calls are TRBV15 and TRBJ2-1, with D possibly being TRBD1 or TRBD2 (5 bases each). Trimming pared 3 bases from V and 2 bases from J, leaving 8 bases between. Germline V gene data show CDR1 as LNHNV and CDR2 as YYDKDF (reference sequence). The CDR3 runs 14 residues. CDR3 DNA: TGTGCCACCAGCAGTCAGGGAGCCTACAATGAGCAGTTCTTC. As protein: CATSSQGAYNEQFF. Supplemented by reference TRBV15 and TRBJ2-1, the full variable domain reads DAMVIQNPRYQVTQFGKPVTLSCSQTLNHNVMYWYQQKSSQAPKLLFHYYDKDFNNEADTPDNFQSRRPNTSFCFLDIRSPGLGDTAMYLCATSSQGAYNEQFFGPGTRLTVL.

This clone appeared a few times. The V gene is TRBV11-1, the J gene TRBJ2-7, with D perhaps given as TRBD1 or TRBD2 (5 bases each). Germline CDR1 SGHAT, CDR2 FQDESV (reference sequence). CDR3 length: 16 residues. V shed 5 bases and J shed 6 bases, with 23 bases lying between them. Here the CDR3 reads CASSDQGVGVLSEQYF. The CDR3 region has the DNA TGTGCCAGCAGCGACCAGGGAGTGGGAGTCTTGAGCGAGCAGTACTTC. The variable domain in full, completed from reference TRBV11-1 and TRBJ2-7, reads EAEVAQSPRYKITEKSQAVAFWCDPISGHATLYWYRQILGQGPELLVQFQDESVVDDSQLPKDRFSAERLKGVDSTLKIQPAELGDSAMYLCASSDQGVGVLSEQYFGPGTRLTVT.

V is TRBV25-1 and J is TRBJ2-5; D remains ambiguous. The CDR3 is 15 amino acids. Between the trimmed V and J ends, which lost 1 base and 5 bases, there was a span of 14 bases. Germline CDR1 reads MGHDK; CDR2 reads SYGVNS. The CDR3 loop is CASSESDGVEETQYF. The CDR3 DNA follows: TGTGCCAGCAGTGAATCGGATGGGGTGGAGGAGACCCAGTACTTC.

The rearrangement uses TRBV5-1 and TRBJ1-6; 8 bases map to TRBD1. CDR3 length: 15 residues. V was pared by 4 bases and J by 7 bases, with 7 bases of the junction left unmatched. Germline V lookup: CDR1 SGHRS, CDR2 YFSETQ. This CDR3 reads CASSHSSGGNSPLHF. CDR3 nucleotides: TGCGCCAGCAGCCATTCCTCAGGGGGCAATTCACCCCTCCACTTT.

On this clone itself: Germline and junction disagree at one end, which may indicate a read error. This chain joins TRBV11-3 and TRBJ1-1; 9 bases fit TRBD1. CDR1 and CDR2 (germline): SGHNT, YENEEA. CDR3 size: 14 residues. Written as DNA, the CDR3 is TGTGCCAGCAGCTTAAGGGACAGGGTGCCCAGAGGTGACTTT. It codes for CASSLRDRVPRGDF.

The rearrangement uses TRBV4-1 and TRBJ2-2; TRBD1 or TRBD2 may be the D gene (5 bases each). With 2 bases removed from V and 3 bases from J, the gap between germline ends came to 19 bases. Germline-derived CDR1 and CDR2 are MGHRA and YSYEKL. This CDR3 has 18 residues. CDR3 region: CASSQNAFGTLDTGELFF. The CDR3 region has the DNA TGCGCCAGCAGCCAAAACGCTTTCGGGACCCTAGACACCGGGGAGCTGTTTTTT.

The genes are TRBV27 and TRBJ2-2, with 7 bases fitting TRBD1. CDR1 is MNHEY, CDR2 SMNVEV, per germline (reference sequence). V shed 5 bases, J shed 5 bases, and the junction held 8 bases outside the gene matches. The CDR3 contains 15 residues. CDR3 sequence (DNA): TGTGCCAGCAGTCCGAGACAGGGTGGAACCGGGGAGCTGTTTTTT. This translates into CASSPRQGGTGELFF.

The V gene is TRBV19, the J gene TRBJ1-5, with D perhaps matching TRBD1 (5 bases). Trimming removed 7 bases from V and 3 bases from J, with 25 bases in between. The length of the CDR3 is 18 residues. CDR1 LNHDA and CDR2 SQIVND come from the germline V gene (reference sequence). The CDR3 region has the DNA TGTGCCAGTAAGAAGGGAGGGAAGAGGGGCCTGGACAATCAGCCCCAGCATTTT. Protein: CASKKGGKRGLDNQPQHF.

The genes are TRBV20-1 and TRBJ2-7; possible D gene TRBD1, 5 bases. The CDR3 consists of 11 residues. Per germline, CDR1 DFQATT and CDR2 SNEGSKA (reference sequence). V was shortened by 0 bases and J by 6 bases, with 6 bases between the two germline ends. CDR3 nucleotides: TGCAGTGCTAGAGAGGGGCGCGAGCAGTACTTC. It is translated as CSAREGREQYF.

CDR3 sequence reads: CASTTSRTGEAFF. The CDR3 DNA reads TGTGCCAGCACCACCTCGAGGACGGGTGAAGCTTTCTTT. The chain couples TRBV6-1 to TRBJ1-1; D unresolved. V was cut by 7 bases and J by 7 bases, with 16 bases left in between. CDR1 is MNHNS and CDR2 is SASEGT in the germline V gene. The CDR3 length is 13 residues.

V usage is TRBV7-9 and J usage is TRBJ2-3; TRBD2 matches at 8 bases. Looked up from germline, CDR1 is SEHNR and CDR2 is FQNEAQ (reference sequence). This CDR3 has 18 amino acids. Trimming cost V 1 base and J 0 bases; bases outside gene matches: 9. CDR3 sequence reads: CASSLEAGVFSSTDTQYF. CDR3 nucleotide sequence: TGTGCCAGCAGCTTAGAAGCGGGGGTCTTCTCTAGCACAGATACGCAGTATTTT.

The chain carries TRBV6-5 and TRBJ2-7; D is unresolved. The CDR3 length is 15 residues. The germline V gene encodes CDR1 MNHEY and CDR2 SVGAGI. V lost 6 bases, J lost 3 bases, and 18 bases lay in between. The DNA for the CDR3 is TGTGCCAGCAGGGATTCTAGAGCCTCGAGCTACGAGCAGTACTTC. The encoded protein is CASRDSRASSYEQYF.

The chain combines TRBV7-9 with TRBJ1-2; 9 nucleotides match TRBD1. Per germline, CDR1 SEHNR and CDR2 FQNEAQ (reference sequence). V was clipped by 1 base and J by 7 bases; unmatched bases: 10. The CDR3 has 16 amino acids. In DNA, the CDR3 is TGTGCCAGCAGCTTAGTGGGCGGGACAGGGAAGTCTGGCTACACCTTC. This sequence encodes CASSLVGGTGKSGYTF. Drawing the rest from reference TRBV7-9 and TRBJ1-2, the complete variable domain is DTGVSQNPRHKITKRGQNVTFRCDPISEHNRLYWYRQTLGQGPEFLTYFQNEAQLEKSRLLSDRFSAERPKGSFSTLEIQRTEQGDSAMYLCASSLVGGTGKSGYTFGSGTRLTVV.

About this clone: The same CDR3 is also encoded by other DNA sequences in this sample. The chain links TRBV5-4 to TRBJ2-5, with TRBD2 identical over 9 bases. After removal of 4 bases from V and 3 bases from J, the junction contained 7 bases not matched to a gene. The CDR3 contains 15 residues. Per germline, CDR1 SGHNT and CDR2 YYREEE (reference sequence). CDR3 sequence: CASSLKTSGKETQYF. CDR3 DNA: TGTGCCAGCAGCCTGAAGACTAGCGGCAAAGAGACCCAGTACTTC. The entire variable domain, with the rest obtained from reference TRBV5-4 and TRBJ2-5, is as follows: ETGVTQSPTHLIKTRGQQVTLRCSSQSGHNTVSWYQQALGQGPQFIFQYYREEENGRGNFPPRFSGLQFPNYSSELNVNALELDDSALYLCASSLKTSGKETQYFGPGTRLLVL.

The chain carries TRBV7-9 and TRBJ2-3; 9 positions agree with TRBD2. J was trimmed by 8 bases and V by 3 bases; bases with no gene match: 6. The CDR3 has 14 residues. Germline assignment: CDR1 SEHNR and CDR2 FQNEAQ (reference sequence). CDR3 residues: CASSLAGGPGTQYF. The CDR3 coding sequence is TGTGCCAGCAGCTTGGCGGGGGGGCCTGGTACGCAGTATTTT.

The chain links TRBV5-4 to TRBJ2-5; possible D gene TRBD2, 5 bases. The CDR3 loop spans 14 amino acids. Germline CDR1 SGHNT, CDR2 YYREEE (reference sequence). Trimming took off 1 base at V and 5 bases at J, with 12 bases between the two ends. The CDR3 protein is CASSLIEGGETQYF. As DNA, the CDR3 is TGTGCCAGCAGCTTGATAGAGGGCGGGGAGACCCAGTACTTC.

The chain employs TRBV28 and TRBJ1-4; D possibly corresponds to TRBD1 (5 bases). Trimming pared 5 bases from V and 6 bases from J, leaving 16 bases between. The germline gives CDR1 MDHEN, CDR2 SYDVKM. The CDR3 runs 15 residues. CDR3 residues: CASSPYRDGYEKLFF. CDR3 in DNA: TGTGCCAGCAGTCCCTACCGGGACGGCTATGAAAAACTGTTTTTT.

V and J are TRBV7-9 and TRBJ2-1; the D is unclear. The CDR3 has 13 amino acids. V shed 6 bases and J shed 5 bases, with 11 bases lying between them. Germline V gene lookup returns CDR1 SEHNR and CDR2 FQNEAQ (reference sequence). The DNA for the CDR3 is TGTGCCAGCAGTTTCTTACCCAACAATGAGCAGTTCTTC. Encoded protein: CASSFLPNNEQFF. The variable domain in full, completed from reference TRBV7-9 and TRBJ2-1, reads DTGVSQNPRHKITKRGQNVTFRCDPISEHNRLYWYRQTLGQGPEFLTYFQNEAQLEKSRLLSDRFSAERPKGSFSTLEIQRTEQGDSAMYLCASSFLPNNEQFFGPGTRLTVL.